Shown below are 20 T cell receptor beta chains from a single sample sequenced in a study of T cell responses to AZD1222 COVID-19 vaccine (dated by TCRdb to the early 2020s). Read against the paper, the sample's time point label means: about 28 days (+/-7) after the second vaccine dose. Library generation was performed with the immunoSEQ multiplex PCR assay. Sourced from immuneACCESS, this table was stored by TCRdb with only in-frame sequences that have V and J called. A share of the clones is absent; for the studies checked, an unresolved V gene accounts for under half, and the remainder has no known explanation. The sample has 160,000 or so clones on record, 85% to 95% of them singletons. Of the sample, roughly 5% is held by the ten largest clones. The sequencing used peripheral blood, collected 28 days after the second AZD1222 dose. Receptors were obtained from an adult who received the AZD1222 COVID-19 vaccine.

CDR3 sequence: CASSPRSGLAETQYF. In nucleotides, the CDR3 is TGTGCCAGCAGCCCCCGATCGGGACTCGCGGAGACCCAGTACTTC. The chain links TRBV9 to TRBJ2-5; maybe TRBD2 (6 bases). This CDR3 is built from 15 residues. CDR1 is SGDLS and CDR2 is YYNGEE in the germline V gene. V was trimmed by 4 bases and J by 5 bases, leaving 18 bases between them.

This chain uses TRBV5-6 with TRBJ1-1; the D is unclear. Germline-derived CDR1 and CDR2 are SGHDT and YYEEEE. The CDR3 totals 15 residues. V was pared by 4 bases and J by 3 bases, with 16 bases between. The CDR3 sequence is CASSPLLGLDTEAFF. CDR3 DNA sequence: TGTGCCAGCAGCCCCCTTCTCGGTTTGGACACTGAAGCTTTCTTT.

The V gene is TRBV11-2, the J gene TRBJ1-6; D ambiguous. V was shortened by 1 base and J by 10 bases, with 14 bases between the two germline ends. From germline, CDR1 is SGHAT and CDR2 FQNNGV. This CDR3 has 15 residues. The CDR3 reads CASSLVGTGSSPLHF. The CDR3 DNA is TGTGCCAGCAGCTTAGTGGGTACCGGCAGCTCACCCCTCCACTTT.

The V gene is TRBV5-1, the J gene TRBJ2-5; a weak D match, TRBD1 (5 bases). The germline V gene has CDR1 SGHRS and CDR2 YFSETQ. The CDR3 runs 13 residues. Trimming took 4 bases from V and 3 from J, leaving 10 bases between them. The CDR3 loop reads CASSRVGEETQYF. The CDR3, as DNA: TGCGCCAGCAGCCGGGTAGGGGAAGAGACCCAGTACTTC.

The chain combines TRBV28 with TRBJ1-4; the match to TRBD1 covers 8 bases. The CDR3 length is 14 residues. The J segment lost 6 bases and the V segment lost 4 bases, leaving 4 bases of the junction unmatched. Germline CDR1 and CDR2: MDHEN and SYDVKM. CDR3 nucleotide sequence: TGTGCCAGCAGTTCGGGACAGGCCTATGAAAAACTGTTTTTT. This encodes CASSSGQAYEKLFF.

The chain recombines TRBV7-9 with TRBJ1-4; D call uncertain. Germline V CDR1 and CDR2: SEHNR, FQNEAQ (reference sequence). The CDR3 is 14 amino acids. V dropped 3 bases and J dropped 4 bases, with 9 bases sitting between them. The CDR3 protein is CASSFLGNNEKLFF. CDR3 coding DNA: TGTGCCAGCAGCTTTTTAGGGAATAATGAAAAACTGTTTTTT.

This chain links TRBV3-1 (or the pseudogene TRBV3-2) with TRBJ2-3; no reliable D call. The germline V gene encodes CDR1 LGHDT and CDR2 YNNKEL (reference sequence). Trimming left V 0 bases short and J 1 base short, with 5 bases between. The CDR3 is 14 amino acids. As DNA, the CDR3 is TGTGCCAGCAGCCAAGATAGGGGCACAGATACGCAGTATTTT. Encoded protein: CASSQDRGTDTQYF.

The CDR3 nucleotides are TGTGCCAGCTCGGAATTAAATCAGCCCCAGCATTTT. It codes for CASSELNQPQHF. J is TRBJ1-5 and V is TRBV27, with D unclear. Germline V gene data show CDR1 as MNHEY and CDR2 as SMNVEV (reference sequence). The CDR3 extends over 12 amino acids. V was clipped by 8 bases and J by 4 bases, with 9 bases between them.

This rearrangement joins TRBV27 to TRBJ2-7; D tentatively fits TRBD1 or TRBD2 (6 bases each). Per germline, CDR1 MNHEY and CDR2 SMNVEV (reference sequence). V was clipped by 2 bases and J by 3 bases, with 11 bases between them. The CDR3 has 14 amino acids. Here the CDR3 DNA reads TGTGCCAGCAGTTTACGGGGGCGGGACTACGAGCAGTACTTC. Translation: CASSLRGRDYEQYF.

This chain joins TRBV18 and TRBJ2-1, with a possible D match to TRBD1 (5 bases). V was cut by 2 bases and J by 0 bases, with 5 bases left in between. The germline CDR1 and CDR2 sequences are KGHSH and LQKENI. The CDR3 spans 14 residues. This CDR3 reads CASSPRGSYNEQFF. The CDR3 DNA sequence: TGTGCCAGCTCACCAAGGGGCTCCTACAATGAGCAGTTCTTC.

This chain joins TRBV28 and TRBJ2-1; possible D gene TRBD1, 6 bases. There are 16 residues in the CDR3. V was clipped by 7 bases and J by 2 bases, with 18 bases between them. The V gene's germline CDR1 is MDHEN and CDR2 SYDVKM. Here the CDR3 reads CASNGVWGPAYNEQFF. The DNA of the CDR3 is TGTGCCAGCAACGGGGTGTGGGGGCCCGCCTACAATGAGCAGTTCTTC.

The V gene is TRBV28, the J gene TRBJ1-2; 11 nucleotides align to TRBD1. CDR1 and CDR2 from the germline V gene are MDHEN and SYDVKM. Losses at the gene ends were 8 bases for V and 14 bases for J; bases not matched to a gene: 13. The CDR3 length is 13 residues. CDR3 DNA sequence: TGTGCCAGCCTACCGGGACAGGGGGGGGCGAGGACCTTC. Amino acid sequence: CASLPGQGGARTF.

This chain links TRBV20-1 with TRBJ2-6, with TRBD1 matching over 10 bases. Germline assignment: CDR1 DFQATT and CDR2 SNEGSKA (reference sequence). Losses at the gene ends were 3 bases for V and 0 bases for J; bases not matched to a gene: 5. The CDR3 totals 17 residues. DNA of the CDR3: TGCAGTGCTAGTCCCTGGACAGGGGGCTCTGGGGCCAACGTCCTGACTTTC. It yields the protein CSASPWTGGSGANVLTF.

This clone was counted only a few times. V usage is TRBV4-1 and J usage is TRBJ2-7; weak D call: TRBD1 (6 bases). The CDR3 contains 15 residues. CDR1 and CDR2 (germline): MGHRA, YSYEKL. The V and J ends lost 1 base and 1 base respectively, with 11 bases between them. CDR3 sequence reads: CASSQGTDSSYEQYF. CDR3 nucleotide sequence: TGCGCCAGCAGCCAAGGAACGGACAGTTCCTACGAGCAGTACTTC.

The V gene is TRBV27, the J gene TRBJ1-1, with D perhaps TRBD1 (6 bases). The germline V gene has CDR1 MNHEY and CDR2 SMNVEV (reference sequence). The V end was cut by 7 bases, the J end by 4 bases, with 19 bases between. The CDR3 length is 15 residues. CDR3 region: CASKRTGMFSTEAFF. The CDR3 region has the DNA TGTGCCAGCAAACGCACAGGGATGTTCAGCACTGAAGCTTTCTTT.

The chain recombines TRBV4-1 with TRBJ2-1, with a possible D match to TRBD2 (5 bases). V lost 1 base to trimming and J lost 10 bases, with 14 bases between them. CDR3 length: 14 residues. The V gene's germline CDR1 is MGHRA and CDR2 YSYEKL. As DNA, the CDR3 is TGCGCCAGCAGCCAAGCCTTAACCTCGGGAGAGCAGTTCTTC. Translated: CASSQALTSGEQFF.

The chain is built from TRBV5-1 and TRBJ2-5, with D tentatively TRBD1 (5 bases). V lost 1 base to trimming and J lost 3 bases, with 7 bases between them. The CDR3 spans 13 residues. Per germline, CDR1 SGHRS and CDR2 YFSETQ. The CDR3 loop is CASSLQQEETQYF. CDR3 nucleotide sequence: TGCGCCAGCAGCTTGCAACAGGAAGAGACCCAGTACTTC.

The rearrangement joins TRBV5-1 to TRBJ2-7; D may correspond to TRBD1 or TRBD2 (5 bases each). V lost 0 bases and J lost 2, with 9 bases in between. Germline V gene lookup returns CDR1 SGHRS and CDR2 YFSETQ. The CDR3 runs 14 residues. The CDR3 sequence is CASSLGTGPYEQYF. Written as DNA, the CDR3 is TGCGCCAGCAGCTTGGGGACGGGACCCTACGAGCAGTACTTC.

This chain links TRBV6-5 with TRBJ2-5; 7 bases line up with TRBD2. The germline gives CDR1 MNHEY, CDR2 SVGAGI. This CDR3 is built from 14 residues. V gave up 5 bases and J gave up 1 base; unmatched junction bases: 4. The CDR3 region is CASSLGRVQETQYF. As DNA, the CDR3 is TGTGCCAGCAGTCTAGGGAGGGTCCAAGAGACCCAGTACTTC.

The rearrangement links TRBV28 to TRBJ1-4, with unresolved D. The V and J ends lost 2 bases and 6 bases respectively, with 4 bases between them. Germline V gene data show CDR1 as MDHEN and CDR2 as SYDVKM. The CDR3 has 12 amino acids. CDR3 DNA sequence: TGTGCCAGCAGTTTAAGGGATGAAAAACTGTTTTTT. Translated: CASSLRDEKLFF. The entire variable domain, with the rest obtained from reference TRBV28 and TRBJ1-4, is as follows: DVKVTQSSRYLVKRTGEKVFLECVQDMDHENMFWYRQDPGLGLRLIYFSYDVKMKEKGDIPEGYSVSREKKERFSLILESASTNQTSMYLCASSLRDEKLFFGSGTQLSVL.